This T cell receptor beta chain derives from a study of T cells in Graves' hyperthyroidism and ophthalmopathy. There were TCR beta CDR3 regions amplified from RNA transcripts. The study used the HTBI primer set for a first-round RT-PCR of the TCR CDR3. TCRdb analysed the multiplex PCR reads with MiXCR anew, one entry per CDR3 protein. The repertoire holds about 350,000 distinct CDR3 sequences, with under 20% as singletons. This CDR3 spans 14 amino acids. V lost 1 base and J 3 bases, leaving 9 bases between the germline ends. Germline V lookup: CDR1 SGHNT, CDR2 YENEEA. This clonotype appeared many times. The diagnostic basis comprised clinical symptoms, serum thyroxine and TRAb, thyroid ultrasound and orbital computed tomography.

The genes are TRBV11-3 and TRBJ1-1, with unresolved D. This TCR came from a woman aged 18-35 years with Graves' hyperthyroidism. The sequenced sample was blood. CDR3 residues: CASSLGAGDTEAFF. CDR3 coding DNA: TGTGCCAGCAGCTTAGGAGCGGGCGACACTGAAGCTTTCTTT.